This TCR beta chain appears in the sequencing data of a study of blood T cell repertoires in COVID-19. Study-wide context: Donors in the United States, Italy and Spain gave samples during acute or convalescent COVID-19. T cells, B-cell-depleted T cells, or PBMCs supplied cDNA or gDNA.

The germline V gene encodes CDR1 SQVTM and CDR2 ANQGSEA. The CDR3 is 11 residues long. V was trimmed by 8 bases and J by 8 bases, leaving 15 bases between them. Study processing details: Nucleated cell counts were estimated from reference gene primer amplification. Measured with immunoSEQ multiplex PCR; TCRdb has only the in-frame clones, and not every one. V and J calls and clone size are copied from that table; D and trimming were computed from the DNA. This sample has 50,000 to 55,000 clones, with roughly nine tenths found just once. J is TRBJ1-2 and V is TRBV29-1, with D perhaps matching TRBD1 (6 bases). This sequence was found in a man aged 55 to 70 with active COVID-19. Sequenced material: peripheral blood. The CDR3 DNA reads TGCAGCTTATCTACAGGGCGCGGCTACACCTTC. It yields the protein CSLSTGRGYTF.